Below are 4 T cell receptor beta chains sequenced from a single sample in a study of blood T cells in healthy people across ages. A second PCR, run for roughly 7 to 11 cycles, used a sample-barcoded 5' primer plus a J-beta primer mix. In TCRdb, the 5' RACE reads were re-called with MiXCR into one record per CDR3 protein. In the table there are around 940,000 distinct CDR3 sequences, about 53% of which are singletons. Sequenced material: blood. Every receptor here comes from a woman aged 55-70 years in good health.

This chain connects TRBV7-3 to TRBJ2-3; D call uncertain. CDR3 length equals 16 residues. Trimming stripped 6 bases from V and 0 bases from J, with 16 bases between. Germline V gene data show CDR1 as SGHTA and CDR2 as FQGTGA. CDR3 protein: CASRKSRPPSTDTQYF. CDR3 sequence (DNA): TGTGCCAGCAGAAAAAGCAGGCCCCCTAGCACAGATACGCAGTATTTT.

The chain joins TRBV5-1 to TRBJ1-5; perhaps TRBD1 as D (6 bases). Germline-derived CDR1 and CDR2 are SGHRS and YFSETQ. The CDR3 spans 14 residues. V gave up 9 bases and J gave up 1 base, with 14 bases separating them. CDR3 nucleotides: TGCGCCAACAGTTCCGACAGGAGCAATCAGCCCCAGCATTTT. This encodes CANSSDRSNQPQHF.

A note on this clonotype: Compared with germline, one end of the junction differs, possibly owing to a read error. The chain is built from TRBV12-3 or TRBV12-4 and TRBJ2-7, with D possibly matching TRBD2 (6 bases). The CDR3 spans 16 residues. The CDR3 DNA follows: TGTGCCAGCAGTCCGGAAAACACGGGACTCTCCTACGAGCGGTACTTC. Protein product: CASSPENTGLSYERYF.

This clonotype was counted a single time. The chain carries TRBV10-3 and TRBJ1-1; 7 bases fit TRBD1. There are 15 residues in the CDR3. Germline lookup yields CDR1 ENHRY and CDR2 SYGVKD. Unmatched junction bases numbered 18, after V lost 11 bases and J lost 6 bases. The CDR3 protein is CAVGDSSSRVSEAFF. In nucleotides, the CDR3 is TGTGCCGTCGGGGACAGCTCCTCGAGGGTGTCTGAAGCTTTCTTT.